This TCR beta chain was identified during a study of glioma-infiltrating T cells. Using RNA template, CDR3s of TCR alpha and beta were amplified with iRepertoire arm-PCR. TCRdb analysed the multiplex PCR reads with MiXCR anew, one entry per CDR3 protein. The sample has under 150,000 distinct CDR3 sequences; 24% are singletons. Trimming shortened V by 3 bases and J by 5 bases, and 14 bases separated the two germline ends. Germline V CDR1 and CDR2: KGHSH, LQKENI. CDR3 length equals 14 residues. The rearrangement joins TRBV18 to TRBJ2-7, with D possibly matching TRBD2 (6 bases). This receptor was identified in a human donor with low-grade glioma or glioblastoma, undergoing nonglioma brain surgery, or in good health (not recorded which). The sample was glioma tissue, nonneoplastic brain tissue, or PBMCs (not recorded which). The CDR3 spells CASSPGGIFNEQYV. The CDR3 nucleotides are TGTGCCAGCTCACCGGGGGGAATCTTTAACGAGCAGTACGTC.